The following is a T cell receptor beta chain sequence with its context. The data originate from a study of graft-versus-host responses after intestinal transplantation. Assay used: immunoSEQ multiplex PCR; TCRdb lists only in-frame clones, some missing. In the table there are over 60,000 clones, over 85% of which are singletons. Trimming pared 1 base from V and 8 bases from J, leaving 12 bases between. Germline V lookup: CDR1 SGHTA, CDR2 FQGTGA. CDR3 length: 14 amino acids. V usage is TRBV7-3 and J usage is TRBJ2-1; D uncertain. The sequence came from a human patient who received an intestinal transplant, so some T cells may come from the graft donor. The specimen comprised bone marrow, sampled 700 to 750 days after intestinal transplantation. CDR3 sequence reads: CASSLIQRRDEQFF. In DNA form, the CDR3 reads TGTGCCAGCAGCTTAATCCAGAGAAGGGATGAGCAGTTCTTC.